This T cell receptor (beta chain) was recorded in a study of blood T cell repertoires in COVID-19. Whole-study context: PBMCs, B-cell-depleted T cells, or T cells were the source of the cDNA or gDNA that made up the material.

CDR1 SGDLS and CDR2 YYNGEE come from the germline V gene. This CDR3 has 18 residues. After removal of 0 bases from V and 6 bases from J, the junction contained 12 bases not matched to a gene. In the original workflow: Reference gene primer amplification in the assay estimated nucleated cell counts. Assay: immunoSEQ multiplex PCR; the TCRdb copy retains only in-frame clones and omits some. V and J calls and clone size are as listed in that table; D and trimming were resolved from the DNA. Of about 170,000 clones detected, around nine tenths appear once; the ten largest clones hold over 3.5%. The rearrangement uses TRBV9 and TRBJ2-7; 13 bases map to TRBD2. The sequenced material came from peripheral blood. The TCR originated in a man between 18 and 35 years old with active or convalescent COVID-19. This CDR3 is CASSVGTSGSSGAAEQYF. CDR3 in DNA: TGTGCCAGCAGCGTAGGGACTAGCGGGAGCAGTGGGGCCGCCGAGCAGTACTTC. The whole variable domain, remainder taken from reference TRBV9 and TRBJ2-7, is DSGVTQTPKHLITATGQRVTLRCSPRSGDLSVYWYQQSLDQGLQFLIQYYNGEERAKGNILERFSAQQFPDLHSELNLSSLELGDSALYFCASSVGTSGSSGAAEQYFGPGTRLTVT.